This T cell receptor beta chain was recorded in a study of blood T cell repertoires in COVID-19. The CDR3 loop spans 21 amino acids. V lost 2 bases and J lost 3, with 27 bases in between. From germline, CDR1 is SGHRS and CDR2 YFSETQ. TCRdb's table, derived via immunoSEQ multiplex PCR, lists solely in-frame clones and lacks some. Of approximately 35,000 clones in the sample, roughly nine tenths were seen once. The TCR comes from a human donor with active COVID-19. The donor label of this sample is uncertain. The V and J genes are TRBV5-1 and TRBJ2-6, with a tentative D call TRBD1 (6 bases). The sequencing input was peripheral blood. The CDR3 DNA reads as TGCGCCAGCAGCTTTAAGGGCGTACCAGGGGCAGGGACGTTTGGGGCCAACGTCCTGACTTTC. This gives the protein CASSFKGVPGAGTFGANVLTF.